A selection of T cell receptor beta chains follows, all from one sample in a study of T cell repertoires in cytomegalovirus infection. TCRdb independently ran MiXCR on the reads; one entry per CDR3 protein. The repertoire holds approximately 990,000 distinct CDR3 sequences, around 30% seen once, with over 13% in the top ten. The antigens these receptors bind are not known. This material consisted of cultured CD8+ T cells from PBMCs, taken from culture after CMV antigen stimulation. Source of these receptors: a human donor in good health (CMV status not recorded). Some clones in this sample may be carry-over from other donors' samples. Both conserved end residues are part of each CDR3. D genes are given only for firm matches. Clone size, where shown, is once, few, many, or a class for clones that have expanded.

>.|.|TRBJ1-2|TRBV10-3
TGTGCCATCAGTGTTGACACCTATGGCTACACCTTC
CAISVDTYGYTF
>.|many|TRBJ2-1|TRBV11-3
TGTGCCAGCAGCTACCGCACAGGGCCTGAGCAGTTCTTC
CASSYRTGPEQFF
>.|few|TRBJ1-2|TRBV7-2
TGTGCCAGCAGCGGGGGGGTTGGTGGCTACACCTTC
CASSGGVGGYTF
>.|.|TRBJ2-3|TRBV18
TGTGCCAGCTCACGGGACAAACACTCTCGCTGGGATACGCAGTATTTT
CASSRDKHSRWDTQYF
>.|.|TRBJ1-2|TRBV29-1
TGCAGCGTGACGGACAGAAAACCTTATGGCTACACCTTC
CSVTDRKPYGYTF
>.|.|TRBJ2-7|TRBV7-6
TGTGCCAGCAGCCGCTTTTCCAGAGGCACCAGTAACTACGAGCAGTACTTC
CASSRFSRGTSNYEQYF
>.|.|TRBJ1-3|TRBV6-5
TGTGCCAGCAGTTACCCGGGGACCCCTGGAGACTCGGGGTTCCCTGGAAACACCATATATTTT
CASSYPGTPGDSGFPGNTIYF
>.|.|TRBJ2-1|TRBV6-2/TRBV6-3
TGTGCCACTCAGGGGTTTCTGTATAATGAGCAGTTCTTC
CATQGFLYNEQFF
>.|.|TRBJ2-2|TRBV7-8
TGTGCCAGCAGCTCTCCCGACAGATGGAACACCGGGGAGCTGTTTTTT
CASSSPDRWNTGELFF
>.|.|TRBJ2-3|TRBV10-3
TGTGCCATCAGAGTCTGGTCTAGCGAGATCGACACAGATACGCAGTATTTT
CAIRVWSSEIDTDTQYF
>.|few|TRBJ1-6|TRBV10-3
TGTGCCATCAGTGAGTCGACAGGCACTAATTCACCCCTCCACTTT
CAISESTGTNSPLHF
>TRBD2|.|TRBJ2-7|TRBV12-3/TRBV12-4
TGTGCCAGCAGTTTAGTCGGGGGGGTCTCCTACGAGCAGTACTTC
CASSLVGGVSYEQYF
>.|many|TRBJ2-1|TRBV7-9
TGTGCCAGCAGCTTAGCGGGGGGCCTCTCCTACAATGAGCAGTTCTTC
CASSLAGGLSYNEQFF
>.|.|TRBJ1-1|TRBV6-6
TGTGCCAGCAGTTGGCCATCGGGTGATGGAGCTTTCTTT
CASSWPSGDGAFF
>.|.|TRBJ1-1|TRBV19
TGTGCCACCTCATTGGGAATGAACACTGAAGCTTTCTTT
CATSLGMNTEAFF